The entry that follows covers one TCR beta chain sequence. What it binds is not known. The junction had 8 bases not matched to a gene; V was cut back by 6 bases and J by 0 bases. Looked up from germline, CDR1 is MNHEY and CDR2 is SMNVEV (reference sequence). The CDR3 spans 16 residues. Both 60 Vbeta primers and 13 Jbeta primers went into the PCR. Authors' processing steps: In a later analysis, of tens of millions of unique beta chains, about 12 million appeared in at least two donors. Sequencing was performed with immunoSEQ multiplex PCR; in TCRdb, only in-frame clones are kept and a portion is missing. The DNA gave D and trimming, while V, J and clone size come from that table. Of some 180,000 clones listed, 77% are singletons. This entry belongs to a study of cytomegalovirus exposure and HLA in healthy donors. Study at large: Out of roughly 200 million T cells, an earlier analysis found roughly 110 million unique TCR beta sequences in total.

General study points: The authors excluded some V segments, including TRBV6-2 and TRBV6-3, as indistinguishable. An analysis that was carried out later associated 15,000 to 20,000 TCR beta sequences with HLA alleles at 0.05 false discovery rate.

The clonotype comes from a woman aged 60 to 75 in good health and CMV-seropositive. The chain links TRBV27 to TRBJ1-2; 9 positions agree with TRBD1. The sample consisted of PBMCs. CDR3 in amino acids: CASRSFWTGANYGYTF. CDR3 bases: TGTGCCAGCAGATCATTTTGGACAGGGGCTAACTATGGCTACACCTTC.